This T cell receptor (beta chain) was sequenced for a study of cytomegalovirus exposure and HLA in healthy donors. In the study overall: Inside one of the first data releases sat around 85 million unique TCRs taken from HLA-typed donors. Notes on the study in general: Fewer N-insertions than the roughly 630-donor mean were reportedly shown by an Asian-associated ancestry cluster in a later analysis. V- and J-gene trimming in TCR beta was tied to a missense DCLRE1C variant by an analysis performed later.

PCR was performed using 60 Vbeta and 13 Jbeta primers. Produced via immunoSEQ multiplex PCR; TCRdb's table is partial and in-frame only. Of 100,000 to 150,000 clones in the sample, roughly 80% are singletons; the top ten hold around 20%. CDR3 size: 15 residues. V lost 4 bases and J 4 bases, leaving 15 bases between the germline ends. The germline gives CDR1 SGHRS, CDR2 YFSETQ. For this clone: Its specificity is unknown.

The chain has TRBV5-1 and TRBJ2-1; no reliable D call. This TCR derives from a man aged 18 to 30 in good health and CMV-seropositive. Source material: PBMCs. The CDR3 region is CASSGTLEAYNEQFF. The DNA for the CDR3 is TGCGCCAGCAGCGGCACCCTCGAGGCTTACAATGAGCAGTTCTTC. The entire variable domain, with the rest obtained from reference TRBV5-1 and TRBJ2-1, is as follows: KAGVTQTPRYLIKTRGQQVTLSCSPISGHRSVSWYQQTPGQGLQFLFEYFSETQRNKGNFPGRFSGRQFSNSRSEMNVSTLELGDSALYLCASSGTLEAYNEQFFGPGTRLTVL.